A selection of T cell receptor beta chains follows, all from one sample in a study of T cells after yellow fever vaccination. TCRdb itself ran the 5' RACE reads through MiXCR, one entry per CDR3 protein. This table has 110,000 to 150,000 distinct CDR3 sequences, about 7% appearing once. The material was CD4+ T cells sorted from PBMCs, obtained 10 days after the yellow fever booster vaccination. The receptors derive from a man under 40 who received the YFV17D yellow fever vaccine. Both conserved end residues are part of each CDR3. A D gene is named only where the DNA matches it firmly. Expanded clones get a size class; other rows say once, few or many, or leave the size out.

CASSLRDDYEQYF | TGTGCCAGCAGCCTCCGGGACGACTACGAGCAGTACTTC | TRBV7-2 | - | TRBJ2-7 | many
CASRTSGRAFEQYF | TGTGCCAGCAGAACCAGCGGGAGGGCCTTCGAGCAGTACTTC | TRBV3-1 | TRBD2 | TRBJ2-7 | many
CASSIAGVRYNEQFF | TGTGCCAGTAGTATAGCGGGAGTTCGGTACAATGAGCAGTTCTTC | TRBV19 | - | TRBJ2-1 | many
CASSPAGERETQYF | TGTGCCAGCTCACCGGCGGGGGAGCGAGAGACCCAGTACTTC | TRBV18 | TRBD2 | TRBJ2-5 | -
CAISESVAGAFEQYF | TGTGCCATCAGTGAGTCGGTGGCGGGAGCCTTCGAGCAGTACTTC | TRBV10-3 | TRBD2 | TRBJ2-7 | -
CASSPTGHPTSYEQYF | TGTGCCAGTAGCCCGACGGGTCACCCAACGTCCTACGAGCAGTACTTC | TRBV7-2 | - | TRBJ2-7 | -
CASSLVAEQYF | TGTGCCAGCAGTTTAGTTGCCGAGCAGTACTTC | TRBV12-3/TRBV12-4 | - | TRBJ2-7 | many
CATSDSSGRTLETQYF | TGTGCCACCAGTGACTCTAGCGGGAGGACACTTGAGACCCAGTACTTC | TRBV24-1 | TRBD2 | TRBJ2-5 | many
CASSVQAGGGTDTQYF | TGTGCCAGCAGCGTCCAAGCGGGAGGGGGAACAGATACGCAGTATTTT | TRBV7-2 | TRBD2 | TRBJ2-3 | many
CASSAASGSRNEQFF | TGTGCCAGCAGCGCGGCTAGCGGGAGCCGCAATGAGCAGTTCTTC | TRBV7-2 | TRBD2 | TRBJ2-1 | many
CASSLDSTDTQYF | TGTGCCAGCAGCTTGGACAGCACAGATACGCAGTATTTT | TRBV7-9 | - | TRBJ2-3 | many
CASSAYGLAGEVAKNIQYF | TGTGCCAGCAGCGCCTACGGACTAGCGGGAGAGGTAGCCAAAAACATTCAGTACTTC | TRBV5-6 | TRBD2 | TRBJ2-4 | many
CASGPTGVDTQYF | TGTGCCAGCGGCCCCACAGGGGTAGATACGCAGTATTTT | TRBV5-5 | TRBD1 | TRBJ2-3 | many
CASSLSGVSGNTIYF | TGTGCCAGCAGCCTAAGTGGAGTCTCTGGAAACACCATATATTTT | TRBV9 | - | TRBJ1-3 | many
CSAPRDRGFKDTQYF | TGCAGTGCGCCCCGGGACAGGGGCTTTAAGGATACGCAGTATTTT | TRBV20-1 | TRBD1 | TRBJ2-3 | few
CASSGTVLYNEQFF | TGTGCCAGCAGCGGGACCGTGTTATACAATGAGCAGTTCTTC | TRBV9 | - | TRBJ2-1 | -
CSAKGLDSYNEQFF | TGCAGTGCTAAGGGACTGGACTCCTACAATGAGCAGTTCTTC | TRBV20-1 | - | TRBJ2-1 | -
CASSRDGNLAQYF | TGTGCCAGCAGCCGCGACGGTAATCTTGCCCAGTACTTC | TRBV7-2 | - | TRBJ2-5 | many
CASSSQWDQPQHF | TGTGCCAGCAGCTCGCAGTGGGATCAGCCCCAGCATTTT | TRBV5-5 | - | TRBJ1-5 | -
CASSQIDHPYEQYF | TGCGCCAGCAGCCAAATTGACCACCCCTACGAGCAGTACTTC | TRBV4-3 | - | TRBJ2-7 | many
CSADGDIQYF | TGCAGTGCAGACGGGGACATTCAGTACTTC | TRBV20-1 | - | TRBJ2-4 | many
CCARDYLRQGAVGEQYF | TGCTGTGCTAGAGATTATTTAAGACAGGGAGCGGTAGGCGAGCAGTACTTC | TRBV20-1 | TRBD1 | TRBJ2-7 | few
CSAIPLAGTDTQYF | TGCAGTGCCATACCGCTAGCGGGCACAGATACGCAGTATTTT | TRBV20-1 | TRBD2 | TRBJ2-3 | few
CASSLASDTQYF | TGTGCCAGCAGCTTAGCGTCGGATACGCAGTATTTT | TRBV7-8 | - | TRBJ2-3 | many
CASSSGTSGSGAWLDTQYF | TGTGCCAGCAGTTCCGGGACTAGCGGGAGTGGGGCATGGTTGGATACGCAGTATTTT | TRBV27 | TRBD2 | TRBJ2-3 | -
CASSLQSLEQYF | TGTGCCAGCAGTTTACAGTCTTTAGAGCAGTACTTC | TRBV12-3/TRBV12-4 | - | TRBJ2-7 | many
CASSYFNRPQHF | TGTGCCAGCAGTTATTTTAATCGGCCCCAGCATTTT | TRBV6-2/TRBV6-3 | - | TRBJ1-5 | many
CSAAPSGIAKNIQYF | TGCAGTGCGGCCCCTAGCGGGATAGCCAAAAACATTCAGTACTTC | TRBV20-1 | TRBD2 | TRBJ2-4 | -
CASSPAMRTPNTGELFF | TGCGCCAGCAGTCCGGCCATGCGGACCCCGAACACCGGGGAGCTGTTTTTT | TRBV5-1 | - | TRBJ2-2 | many
CSAAQSFYEQYF | TGCAGTGCGGCCCAGAGCTTCTACGAGCAGTACTTC | TRBV20-1 | - | TRBJ2-7 | many
CASSLMGGSLDEQYF | TGTGCCAGCTCACTAATGGGAGGGTCCCTCGACGAGCAGTACTTC | TRBV18 | TRBD2 | TRBJ2-7 | many
CASSLAPSGYTDTQYF | TGTGCCAGCAGCTTAGCGCCTAGCGGGTACACAGATACGCAGTATTTT | TRBV7-2 | TRBD2 | TRBJ2-3 | many